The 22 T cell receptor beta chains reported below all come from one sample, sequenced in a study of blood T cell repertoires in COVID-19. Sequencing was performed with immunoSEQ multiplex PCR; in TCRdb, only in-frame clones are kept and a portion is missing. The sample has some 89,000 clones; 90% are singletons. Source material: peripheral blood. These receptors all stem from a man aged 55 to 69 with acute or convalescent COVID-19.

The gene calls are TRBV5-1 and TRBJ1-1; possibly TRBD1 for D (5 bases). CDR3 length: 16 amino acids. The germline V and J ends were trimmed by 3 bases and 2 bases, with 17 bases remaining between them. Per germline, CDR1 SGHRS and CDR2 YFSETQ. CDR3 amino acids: CASSSFGPGLNTEAFF. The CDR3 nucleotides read TGCGCCAGCAGCTCGTTCGGACCGGGACTAAACACTGAAGCTTTCTTT.

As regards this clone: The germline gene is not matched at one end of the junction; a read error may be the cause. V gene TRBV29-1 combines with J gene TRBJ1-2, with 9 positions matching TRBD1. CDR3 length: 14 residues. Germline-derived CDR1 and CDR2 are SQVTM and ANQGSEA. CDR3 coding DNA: TGCAGCGTCGAAGGACAGGGGCACTGGTATGGCTACACCTTC. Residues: CSVEGQGHWYGYTF.

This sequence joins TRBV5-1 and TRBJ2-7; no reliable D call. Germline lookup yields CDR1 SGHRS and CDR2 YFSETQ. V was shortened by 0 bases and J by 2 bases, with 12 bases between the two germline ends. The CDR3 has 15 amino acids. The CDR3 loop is CASSLGGELTYEQYF. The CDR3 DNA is TGCGCCAGCAGCTTGGGTGGTGAACTTACCTACGAGCAGTACTTC.

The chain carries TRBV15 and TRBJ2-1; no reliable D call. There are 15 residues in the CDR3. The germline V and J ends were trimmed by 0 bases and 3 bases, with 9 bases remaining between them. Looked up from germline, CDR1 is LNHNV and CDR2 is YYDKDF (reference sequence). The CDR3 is CATSRDGTYYNEQFF. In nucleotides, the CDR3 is TGTGCCACCAGCAGAGATGGCACGTACTACAATGAGCAGTTCTTC.

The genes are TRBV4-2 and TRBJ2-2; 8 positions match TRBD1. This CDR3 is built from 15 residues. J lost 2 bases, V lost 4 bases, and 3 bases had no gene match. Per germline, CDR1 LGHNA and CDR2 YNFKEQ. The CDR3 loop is CASSRGQGNTGELFF. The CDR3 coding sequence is TGTGCCAGCAGCCGAGGACAGGGAAACACCGGGGAGCTGTTTTTT.

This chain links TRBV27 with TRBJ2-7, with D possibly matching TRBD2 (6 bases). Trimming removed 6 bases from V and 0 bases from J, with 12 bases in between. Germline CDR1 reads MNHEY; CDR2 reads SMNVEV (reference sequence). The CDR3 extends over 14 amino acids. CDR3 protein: CASRRDGSSYEQYF. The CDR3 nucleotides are TGTGCCAGCAGGAGAGACGGGAGCTCCTACGAGCAGTACTTC.

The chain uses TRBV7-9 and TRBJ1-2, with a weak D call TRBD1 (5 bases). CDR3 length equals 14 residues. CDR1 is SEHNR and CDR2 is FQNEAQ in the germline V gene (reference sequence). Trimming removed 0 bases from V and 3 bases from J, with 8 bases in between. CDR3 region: CASSLAGLDYGYTF. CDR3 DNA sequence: TGTGCCAGCAGCTTAGCGGGGCTCGACTATGGCTACACCTTC.

CDR3 nucleotide sequence: TGTGCCAGCAGAAGACAGGGGTGGGGAAACACTGAAGCTTTCTTT. This encodes CASRRQGWGNTEAFF. The chain combines TRBV6-5 with TRBJ1-1; 8 bases align to TRBD1. V lost 6 bases to trimming and J lost 2 bases; unmatched junction nucleotides: 8. The CDR3 covers 15 residues. Germline V gives CDR1 MNHEY, CDR2 SVGAGI.

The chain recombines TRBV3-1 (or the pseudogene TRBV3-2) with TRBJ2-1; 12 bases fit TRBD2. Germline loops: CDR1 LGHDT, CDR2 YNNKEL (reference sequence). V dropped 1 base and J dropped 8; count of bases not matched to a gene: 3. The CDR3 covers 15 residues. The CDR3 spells CASSQGTSGEDEQFF. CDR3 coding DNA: TGTGCCAGCAGCCAAGGGACTAGCGGGGAGGATGAGCAGTTCTTC.

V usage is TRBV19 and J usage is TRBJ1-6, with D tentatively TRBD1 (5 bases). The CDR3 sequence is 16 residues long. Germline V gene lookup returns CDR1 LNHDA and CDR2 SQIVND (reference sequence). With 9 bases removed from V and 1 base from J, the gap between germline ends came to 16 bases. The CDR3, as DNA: TGTGCCAGCCTCTCTTCCAGGGCATCCTATAATTCACCCCTCCACTTT. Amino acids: CASLSSRASYNSPLHF.

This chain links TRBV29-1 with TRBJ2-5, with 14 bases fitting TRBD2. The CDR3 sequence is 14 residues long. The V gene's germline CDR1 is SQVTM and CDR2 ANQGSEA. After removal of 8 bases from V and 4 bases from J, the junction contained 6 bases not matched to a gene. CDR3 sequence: CSSRLAGGRETQYF. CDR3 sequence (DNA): TGCAGCTCCAGACTAGCGGGGGGGAGAGAGACCCAGTACTTC.

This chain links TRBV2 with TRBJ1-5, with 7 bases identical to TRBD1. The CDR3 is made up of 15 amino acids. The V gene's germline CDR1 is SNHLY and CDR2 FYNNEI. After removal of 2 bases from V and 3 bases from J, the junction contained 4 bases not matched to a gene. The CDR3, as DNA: TGTGCCAGCAGTGAACTGACAGGGAACAATCAGCCCCAGCATTTT. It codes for CASSELTGNNQPQHF.

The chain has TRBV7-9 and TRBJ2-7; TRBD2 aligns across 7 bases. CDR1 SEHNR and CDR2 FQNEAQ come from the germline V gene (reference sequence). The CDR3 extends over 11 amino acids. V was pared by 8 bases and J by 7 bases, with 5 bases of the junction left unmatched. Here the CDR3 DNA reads TGTGCCAGCCAGGGAGGGCGGGAGCAGTACTTC. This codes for CASQGGREQYF.

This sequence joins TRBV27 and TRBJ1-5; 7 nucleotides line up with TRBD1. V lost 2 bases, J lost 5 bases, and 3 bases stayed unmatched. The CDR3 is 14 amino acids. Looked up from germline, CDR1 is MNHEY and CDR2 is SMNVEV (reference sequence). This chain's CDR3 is CASSLQGVHQPQHF. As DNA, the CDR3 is TGTGCCAGCAGTTTACAGGGGGTCCATCAGCCCCAGCATTTT.

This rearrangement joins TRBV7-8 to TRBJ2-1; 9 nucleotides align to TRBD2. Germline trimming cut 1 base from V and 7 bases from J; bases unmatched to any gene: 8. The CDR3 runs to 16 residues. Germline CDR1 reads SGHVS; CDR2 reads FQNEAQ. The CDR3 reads CASSLDGGGAANEQFF. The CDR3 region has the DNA TGTGCCAGCAGCTTAGATGGCGGGGGGGCCGCTAATGAGCAGTTCTTC.

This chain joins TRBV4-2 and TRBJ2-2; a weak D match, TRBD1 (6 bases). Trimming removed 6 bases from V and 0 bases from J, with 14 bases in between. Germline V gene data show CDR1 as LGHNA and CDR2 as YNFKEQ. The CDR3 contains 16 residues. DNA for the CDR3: TGTGCCAGCAGACGCCTAGGACAGACGAACACCGGGGAGCTGTTTTTT. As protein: CASRRLGQTNTGELFF.

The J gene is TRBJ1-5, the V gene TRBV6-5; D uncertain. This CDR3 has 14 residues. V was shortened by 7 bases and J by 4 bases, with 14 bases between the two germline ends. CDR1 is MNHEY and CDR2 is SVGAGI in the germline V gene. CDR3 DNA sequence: TGTGCCAGCAACGAGGTCCGACCTAATCAGCCCCAGCATTTT. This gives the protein CASNEVRPNQPQHF.

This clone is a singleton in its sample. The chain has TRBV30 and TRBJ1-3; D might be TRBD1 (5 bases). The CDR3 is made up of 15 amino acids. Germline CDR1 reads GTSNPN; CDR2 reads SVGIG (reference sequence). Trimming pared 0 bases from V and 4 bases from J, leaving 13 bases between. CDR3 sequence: CAWSVPAGRGNTIYF. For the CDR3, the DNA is TGTGCCTGGAGTGTCCCCGCGGGGCGGGGAAACACCATATATTTT.

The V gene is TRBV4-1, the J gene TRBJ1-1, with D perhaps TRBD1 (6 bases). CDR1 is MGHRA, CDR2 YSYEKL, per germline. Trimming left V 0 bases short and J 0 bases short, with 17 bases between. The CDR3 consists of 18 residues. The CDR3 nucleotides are TGCGCCAGCAGCCAAGATTCCCCGGGACAAAATCTGAACACTGAAGCTTTCTTT. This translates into CASSQDSPGQNLNTEAFF.

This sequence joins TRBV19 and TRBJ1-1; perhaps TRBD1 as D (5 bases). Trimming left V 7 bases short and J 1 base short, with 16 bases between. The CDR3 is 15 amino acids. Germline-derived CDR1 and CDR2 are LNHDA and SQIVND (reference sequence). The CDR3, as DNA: TGTGCCAGTATTCCCTTGGGGCGGGGGAACACTGAAGCTTTCTTT. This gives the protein CASIPLGRGNTEAFF.

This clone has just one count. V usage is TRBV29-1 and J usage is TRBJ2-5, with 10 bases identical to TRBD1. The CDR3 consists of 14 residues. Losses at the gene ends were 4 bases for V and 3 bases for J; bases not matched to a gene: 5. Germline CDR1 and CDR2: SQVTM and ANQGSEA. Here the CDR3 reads CSVARTGGKETQYF. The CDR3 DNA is TGCAGCGTTGCCCGGACAGGGGGAAAAGAGACCCAGTACTTC.

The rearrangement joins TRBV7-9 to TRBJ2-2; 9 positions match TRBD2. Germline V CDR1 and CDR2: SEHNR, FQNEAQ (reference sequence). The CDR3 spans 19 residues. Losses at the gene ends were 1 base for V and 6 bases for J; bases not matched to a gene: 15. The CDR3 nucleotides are TGTGCCAGCAGCTTAGGTCCAGCGGGGGGTTTCCTTGGTTCCGGGGAGCTGTTTTTT. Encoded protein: CASSLGPAGGFLGSGELFF. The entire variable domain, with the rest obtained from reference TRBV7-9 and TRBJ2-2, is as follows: DTGVSQNPRHKITKRGQNVTFRCDPISEHNRLYWYRQTLGQGPEFLTYFQNEAQLEKSRLLSDRFSAERPKGSFSTLEIQRTEQGDSAMYLCASSLGPAGGFLGSGELFFGEGSRLTVL.